The next 11 T cell receptor beta chains were all read from a single sample in a study of CD8+ T cells in alopecia areata. It was cDNA, reverse transcribed from extracted RNA, that served as the sequencing template. The protocol was immunoSEQ multiplex PCR, while the TCRdb copy is restricted to in-frame clones and leaves out a portion. Of 98,000 or so clones in the sample, 55% to 60% were seen once. Sequenced sample: NKG2D-low CD8+ T cells sorted from blood. These receptors came from a human donor with alopecia areata.

This chain uses TRBV27 with TRBJ1-5, with D possibly being TRBD1 (6 bases). The V end lost 4 bases, the J end lost 0 bases, and 10 bases lay between the germline ends. The CDR3 consists of 15 residues. Germline CDR1 and CDR2: MNHEY and SMNVEV (reference sequence). CDR3 sequence reads: CASSSTGRSNQPQHF. DNA for the CDR3: TGTGCCAGCAGTTCCACAGGGCGTAGCAATCAGCCCCAGCATTTT.

The V call is TRBV19, the J call TRBJ1-1; no clear D. CDR3 length: 13 amino acids. Germline V gene sequence: CDR1 LNHDA, CDR2 SQIVND (reference sequence). V lost 3 bases and J lost 1, with 6 bases in between. The chain's CDR3 is CASSIGRNTEAFF. Here the CDR3 DNA reads TGTGCCAGTAGTATCGGGAGGAACACTGAAGCTTTCTTT. The whole variable domain, filled in from reference TRBV19 and TRBJ1-1, reads DGGITQSPKYLFRKEGQNVTLSCEQNLNHDAMYWYRQDPGQGLRLIYYSQIVNDFQKGDIAEGYSVSREKKESFPLTVTSAQKNPTAFYLCASSIGRNTEAFFGQGTRLTVV.

The rearrangement uses TRBV10-2 and TRBJ2-1, with a possible D match to TRBD1 (5 bases). The CDR3 is 12 amino acids. Trimming shortened V by 3 bases and J by 9 bases, and 9 bases separated the two germline ends. CDR1 and CDR2 from the germline V gene are WSHSY and SAAADI. In nucleotides, the CDR3 is TGCGCCAGCAGTGAACCAGGGTCTGAGCAGTTCTTC. Translation: CASSEPGSEQFF.

The chain employs TRBV4-1 and TRBJ1-5, with D unresolved. The CDR3 is 14 residues long. V lost 1 base to trimming and J lost 6 bases, with 10 bases between them. Germline CDR1 is MGHRA and CDR2 is YSYEKL. The CDR3 DNA sequence: TGCGCCAGCAGCCAAGGTACAGTGGGTCAGCCCCAGCATTTT. Protein sequence: CASSQGTVGQPQHF.

V usage is TRBV7-3 and J usage is TRBJ2-1; 9 bases align to TRBD1. Germline-derived CDR1 and CDR2 are SGHTA and FQGTGA. CDR3 length equals 16 residues. After removal of 8 bases from V and 7 bases from J, the junction contained 15 bases not matched to a gene. The CDR3 loop reads CASGRAGQGLRNEQFF. The CDR3 region has the DNA TGTGCCAGCGGGCGGGCGGGACAGGGATTGAGGAATGAGCAGTTCTTC.

This clone showed up just a few times. The CDR3 sequence: CASSAARNEQFF. CDR3 nucleotide sequence: TGTGCCAGCAGCGCCGCCCGCAATGAGCAGTTCTTC. This chain links TRBV9 with TRBJ2-1, with unresolved D. This CDR3 contains 12 residues. The V gene lost 3 bases and the J gene lost 6 bases, with 7 bases spanning the gap. Per the germline V gene, CDR1 is SGDLS and CDR2 is YYNGEE.

CDR3 nucleotide sequence: TGTGCCAGCAGTACCCAAAGCGGGAAAGGCAATGAGCAGTTCTTC. This encodes CASSTQSGKGNEQFF. The chain has TRBV27 and TRBJ2-1, with 7 bases aligning to TRBD2. Germline V lookup: CDR1 MNHEY, CDR2 SMNVEV (reference sequence). The CDR3 is made up of 15 amino acids. V lost 5 bases to trimming and J lost 6 bases; unmatched junction nucleotides: 10.

CDR3 bases: TGTGCCACCAGCAGAACCGGGACAGCCTACGAGCAGTACTTC. This sequence encodes CATSRTGTAYEQYF. This rearrangement joins TRBV15 to TRBJ2-7; 7 nucleotides match TRBD1. Germline-derived CDR1 and CDR2 are LNHNV and YYDKDF (reference sequence). The junction had 3 bases not matched to a gene; V was cut back by 2 bases and J by 2 bases. This CDR3 spans 14 amino acids.

The genes are TRBV27 and TRBJ2-7; D is perhaps TRBD2 (5 bases). The germline V gene encodes CDR1 MNHEY and CDR2 SMNVEV (reference sequence). V lost 5 bases and J lost 6, with 20 bases in between. This CDR3 spans 15 amino acids. CDR3 protein: CASSTVGGSWGEQYF. The CDR3 coding sequence is TGTGCCAGCAGTACCGTGGGTGGGAGTTGGGGCGAGCAGTACTTC.

This chain connects TRBV28 to TRBJ2-3; D remains unclear. There are 16 residues in the CDR3. From germline, CDR1 is MDHEN and CDR2 SYDVKM. The V and J ends lost 1 base and 0 bases respectively, with 11 bases between them. CDR3 bases: TGTGCCAGCAGTTTATCGAACGGAGCTAGCACAGATACGCAGTATTTT. It specifies CASSLSNGASTDTQYF.

This sequence joins TRBV5-1 and TRBJ2-7, with a possible D match to TRBD1 (5 bases). Trimming stripped 0 bases from V and 4 bases from J, with 14 bases between. Germline assignment: CDR1 SGHRS and CDR2 YFSETQ. The CDR3 consists of 15 residues. CDR3 in amino acids: CASSLGQGLWYEQYF. The CDR3 nucleotides are TGCGCCAGCAGCTTGGGCCAGGGTCTTTGGTACGAGCAGTACTTC.